This TCR beta chain was identified during a study of CD8 T cells in Susac syndrome. Random hexamers were used to reverse transcribe an amount of about 0.5 to 1 ug RNA. One entry per CDR3 protein results from TCRdb running MiXCR on the immunoSEQ multiplex PCR reads. The sample lists some 190,000 distinct CDR3 sequences, approximately 96% occurring once. Germline assignment: CDR1 SQVTM and CDR2 ANQGSEA. The CDR3 is made up of 13 amino acids. V was clipped by 7 bases and J by 4 bases; unmatched bases: 6. Source material: CD4+ T cells from PBMCs. The chain is built from TRBV29-1 and TRBJ1-5; 8 positions match TRBD1. The receptor was derived from a human donor with multiple sclerosis. The CDR3 bases are TGCAGCGCGCAGGGGGCCGGGAATCAGCCCCAGCATTTT. Translated, it gives CSAQGAGNQPQHF.